Following are 10 T cell receptor beta chains from one sample sequenced in a study of spatial heterogeneity in lung cancer. The sample's time point: sample taken at primary tumor resection. TCRdb reprocessed the 5' RACE reads via MiXCR and lists one record per CDR3 protein. The repertoire consists of around 26,000 distinct CDR3 sequences, with 6.5% to 8% occurring once and the leading ten covering roughly an eighth. Specimen: PBMCs, collected at surgery. These receptors were collected from a male donor with early-stage non-small cell lung cancer.

This clonotype has at least ten counts. V is TRBV6-1 and J is TRBJ2-3, with TRBD2 matching 14 bases. The length of the CDR3 is 13 residues. Germline values: CDR1 MNHNS, CDR2 SASEGT. With 10 bases clipped from V and 8 bases from J, the junction kept 5 bases outside the gene matches. The CDR3 here is CATWTSGGSTQYF. CDR3 coding DNA: TGTGCCACCTGGACTAGCGGGGGGTCTACGCAGTATTTT.

The V and J genes are TRBV30 and TRBJ1-5; D is perhaps TRBD1 (6 bases). The CDR3 spans 14 residues. Germline V gives CDR1 GTSNPN, CDR2 SVGIG (reference sequence). The V end was cut by 0 bases, the J end by 1 base, with 7 bases between. For the CDR3, the DNA is TGTGCCTGGAGTGTAGGGGGAAGCAATCAGCCCCAGCATTTT. This translates into CAWSVGGSNQPQHF.

The chain is built from TRBV20-1 and TRBJ2-3; D unresolved. This CDR3 is 14 amino acids long. Germline V gene lookup returns CDR1 DFQATT and CDR2 SNEGSKA (reference sequence). Trimming took off 3 bases at V and 4 bases at J, with 14 bases between the two ends. The CDR3 reads CSASTASYSDTQYF. The CDR3 nucleotides are TGCAGTGCTAGTACGGCTAGTTACTCAGATACGCAGTATTTT.

This chain uses TRBV20-1 with TRBJ2-2; the match to TRBD1 covers 7 bases. Germline CDR1 is DFQATT and CDR2 is SNEGSKA (reference sequence). CDR3 length: 15 residues. V shed 5 bases and J 5 bases; nucleotides not matched to a gene: 11. The CDR3 region has the DNA TGCAGTGCTGTAAGACAGGGATTGGGGACCGGGGAGCTGTTTTTT. Protein sequence: CSAVRQGLGTGELFF.

The rearrangement joins TRBV12-3 or TRBV12-4 to TRBJ1-2; tentative D call: TRBD1 (5 bases). The V and J ends lost 2 bases and 6 bases respectively, with 13 bases between them. CDR3 length: 14 residues. CDR3 bases: TGTGCCAGCAGTTTAAGGGGCCCTTATGATGGCTACACCTTC. This codes for CASSLRGPYDGYTF.

This clonotype was counted ten times or more. This chain connects TRBV28 to TRBJ2-6; 7 nucleotides align to TRBD1. Trimming cost V 8 bases and J 0 bases; bases outside gene matches: 10. From germline, CDR1 is MDHEN and CDR2 SYDVKM. CDR3 length equals 17 residues. CDR3 in DNA: TGTGCCAGCGCCAACAGGGGTCGTAACTCTGGGGCCAACGTCCTGACTTTC. Translated, it gives CASANRGRNSGANVLTF.

The sample holds many counts of this clonotype. The chain recombines TRBV12-3 or TRBV12-4 with TRBJ2-2; D possibly corresponds to TRBD1 (6 bases). The CDR3 has 18 amino acids. The ends were cut back, 3 bases at V and 5 bases at J, with 22 bases in the middle. In DNA, the CDR3 is TGTGCCAGCAGTTTTTTCCCCCGGGACACGGTTCTGACCGGGGAGCTGTTTTTT. Protein: CASSFFPRDTVLTGELFF.

This clonotype showed up many times. The chain employs TRBV9 and TRBJ2-3; D not resolved. The CDR3 has 15 residues. Germline V gene data show CDR1 as SGDLS and CDR2 as YYNGEE. Between the trimmed V and J ends, which lost 0 bases and 2 bases, there was a span of 10 bases. As DNA, the CDR3 is TGTGCCAGCAGCGTAGTGGCTACACTCACAGATACGCAGTATTTT. Its translation: CASSVVATLTDTQYF.

This clonotype occurred many times. The chain carries TRBV28 and TRBJ2-5; D may be TRBD1 or TRBD2 (5 bases each). CDR1 is MDHEN and CDR2 is SYDVKM in the germline V gene. The CDR3 runs 15 residues. Trimming left V 7 bases short and J 3 bases short, with 18 bases between. The CDR3 sequence: CASTRPGAYKETQYF. The CDR3 region has the DNA TGTGCCAGCACCAGACCCGGGGCATATAAAGAGACCCAGTACTTC.

This clonotype was recorded many times. This chain joins TRBV3-1 and TRBJ2-1, with TRBD2 identical over 7 bases. V was clipped by 1 base and J by 5 bases; unmatched bases: 8. The CDR3 is 16 residues long. Germline CDR1 is LGHDT and CDR2 is YNNKEL (reference sequence). The CDR3 region has the DNA TGTGCCAGCAGCCAAGGGGTCCCGGGGGGTCACAATGAGCAGTTCTTC. Translating gives CASSQGVPGGHNEQFF.